This T cell receptor (beta chain) was recorded in a study of memory CD8 T cells in hepatitis C reinfection. On the study more broadly: HCV reinfection meant a positive HCV RNA test after two negative tests at least 60 days apart.

The table came from immunoSEQ multiplex PCR; TCRdb's copy has only in-frame clones and leaves some out. The profile shows 50,000 or so clones, roughly 90% of them singletons. For this clone: The antigen remains unidentified.

The CDR3 covers 13 residues. The V gene lost 4 bases and the J gene lost 0 bases, with 4 bases spanning the gap. Germline lookup yields CDR1 MNHNS and CDR2 SASEGT. Study findings and constraints: Five donors were too few for definitive public clonotype conclusions.

The sample's time point: pre-reinfection, 55 to 20 weeks before reinfection detection. Sorted cells were sequenced directly ex vivo without any in vitro expansion. The chain employs TRBV6-1 and TRBJ1-5; D gene uncertain. The sequence was obtained from a man aged 18 to 35 with hepatitis C virus infection. Input material: naive CD8+ T cells sorted from blood. The CDR3 here is CASSATSNQPQHF. CDR3 DNA: TGTGCCAGCAGTGCTACTAGCAATCAGCCCCAGCATTTT.